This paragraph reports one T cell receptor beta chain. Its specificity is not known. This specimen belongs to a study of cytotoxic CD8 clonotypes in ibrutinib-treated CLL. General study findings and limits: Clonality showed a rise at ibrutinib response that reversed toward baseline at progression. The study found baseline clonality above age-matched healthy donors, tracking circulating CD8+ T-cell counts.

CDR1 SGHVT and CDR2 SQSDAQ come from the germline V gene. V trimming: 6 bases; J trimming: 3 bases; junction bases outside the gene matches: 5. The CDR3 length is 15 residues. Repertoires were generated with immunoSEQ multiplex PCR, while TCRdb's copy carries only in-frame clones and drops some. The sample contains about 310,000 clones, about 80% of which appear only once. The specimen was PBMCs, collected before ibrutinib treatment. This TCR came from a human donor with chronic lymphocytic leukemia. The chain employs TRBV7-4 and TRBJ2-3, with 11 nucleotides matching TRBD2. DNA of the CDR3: TGTGCCAGCAGTCGACTAGCGGGAAGGACAGATACGCAGTATTTT. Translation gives CASSRLAGRTDTQYF.